A selection of T cell receptor beta chains follows, all from one sample in a study of blood T cells in healthy people across ages. MiXCR was run by TCRdb on the 5' RACE reads, yielding one entry per CDR3 protein. The sample consists of approximately 800,000 distinct CDR3 sequences, 35% to 40% of them appearing once. Sequencing was done on a sample of blood. Receptors originate from a man between 18 and 35 years old in good health. The CDR3 runs from the conserved cysteine through the conserved F or W. A D gene is named only where the DNA matches it firmly. Not every row has a clone size; where given, it reads once, few, many or a size class.

-	TRBV9	many	TRBJ2-1	TGTGCCAGCAGCGTCAACAATGAGCAGTTCTTC	CASSVNNEQFF
-	TRBV21-1	-	TRBJ2-1	TGTGCCAGCAGCAGCCCTAGCGGGGGGGCTTACAATGAGCAGTTCTTC	CASSSPSGGAYNEQFF
TRBD1	TRBV2	-	TRBJ1-2	TGTGCCAGCCGACAGGGAGGGAGCTATGGCTACACCTTC	CASRQGGSYGYTF
TRBD2	TRBV7-9	few	TRBJ2-3	TGTGCCAGCAGCTTAGCGCTAGCGGGGAGCACAGATACGCAGTATTTT	CASSLALAGSTDTQYF
-	TRBV7-2	few	TRBJ2-5	TGTGCCAGCAGCTTAGGGCAGGCCCTTTACAATGAGCAGTACTTC	CASSLGQALYNEQYF
-	TRBV4-1	-	TRBJ2-1	TGCGCCAGCAGCCCCCGAGGATCAGGGGGGGTAGGTCTCGACAATGAGCAGTTCTTC	CASSPRGSGGVGLDNEQFF
-	TRBV4-1	few	TRBJ2-3	TGCGCCAGCAGCCAAGATAGAAGCGTCACAGATACGCAGTATTTT	CASSQDRSVTDTQYF
-	TRBV7-3	-	TRBJ1-1	TGTGCCAGCAGCCGAGTGGGAGGGCTTGGCACTGAAGCTTTCTTT	CASSRVGGLGTEAFF
-	TRBV28	-	TRBJ2-5	TGTGCCAGCAGTCTTCCCCGGGGACAAGAGACCCAGTACTTC	CASSLPRGQETQYF
TRBD2	TRBV3-1	few	TRBJ2-7	TGTGCTACCGGCCAGCGGGGGGGCTCCTACAATGAGCAGTACTTC	CATGQRGGSYNEQYF
TRBD1	TRBV7-9	many	TRBJ1-1	TGTGCCAGCAGCTCGACTCGGACAGGGAACACTGAAGCTTTCTTT	CASSSTRTGNTEAFF
-	TRBV28	few	TRBJ2-7	TGTGCCAGCAATTCAGACAGGTACCCCACCTACGAGCAGTACTTC	CASNSDRYPTYEQYF
TRBD1	TRBV7-2	-	TRBJ2-3	TGTGCCAGCACCCGGTGGGGTCAGGGGGACACAGATACGCAGTATTTT	CASTRWGQGDTDTQYF
-	TRBV20-1	-	TRBJ1-1	TGCAGTGCTAGCCCTTCGATGAACACTGAAGCTTTCTTT	CSASPSMNTEAFF
-	TRBV4-1	-	TRBJ1-5	TGCGCCAGCAGCCAAAAGGGGGGTGACCAGCCCCAGCATTTT	CASSQKGGDQPQHF
TRBD2	TRBV7-2	many	TRBJ2-3	TGTGCCAGCAGCACGACTAGCGGGGGGGCAATAGATACGCAGTATTTT	CASSTTSGGAIDTQYF
TRBD2	TRBV5-1	few	TRBJ2-7	TGCGCCAGCAGCTTGGGGTCTAGCGGGGGCCTATACAATGAGCAGTACTTC	CASSLGSSGGLYNEQYF
TRBD1	TRBV12-3/TRBV12-4	-	TRBJ1-1	TGTGCCAGCAGCCCGGACAGGGGGATGACTGAAGCTTTCTTT	CASSPDRGMTEAFF
TRBD2	TRBV20-1	-	TRBJ2-7	TGCAGTGCTAGCTCAGCGGGGCACTCCTACAATGAGCAGTACTTC	CSASSAGHSYNEQYF
-	TRBV29-1	-	TRBJ1-1	TGCAGCGTTGACTCAGCTCAAGCTTTCTTT	CSVDSAQAFF
TRBD2	TRBV12-3/TRBV12-4	-	TRBJ2-7	TGTGCCAGCAGCCAACTAGCGGGGATACCCACCTACGAGCAGTACTTC	CASSQLAGIPTYEQYF
TRBD1	TRBV5-1	-	TRBJ2-5	TGCGCCAGCAGCAACTACAGGACAGGGCAGGGAGAGCAGTACTTC	CASSNYRTGQGEQYF